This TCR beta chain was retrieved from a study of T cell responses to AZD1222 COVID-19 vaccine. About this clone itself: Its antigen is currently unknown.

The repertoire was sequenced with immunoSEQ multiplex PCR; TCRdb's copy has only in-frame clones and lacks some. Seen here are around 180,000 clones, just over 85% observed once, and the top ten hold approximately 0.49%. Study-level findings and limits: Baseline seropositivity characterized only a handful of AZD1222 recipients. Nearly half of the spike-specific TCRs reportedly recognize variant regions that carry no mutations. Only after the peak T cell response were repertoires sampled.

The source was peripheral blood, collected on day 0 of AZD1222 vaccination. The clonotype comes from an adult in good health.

In DNA, the CDR3 is TGTGCCAGCAGCGAGGACTTCTCTGGCCCAAACATTCAGTACTTC. Its translation is CASSEDFSGPNIQYF. This chain uses TRBV5-8 with TRBJ2-4; tentatively, D is TRBD2 (5 bases). V lost 4 bases, J lost 6 bases, and 17 bases lay in between. CDR1 is SGHTS, CDR2 YDEGEE, per germline. The CDR3 is made up of 15 amino acids.